One sample yielded the 23 T cell receptor beta chains listed below, sequenced in a study of patients and donors after allogeneic stem cell transplantation (dated by TCRdb to 2020 to 2021). Library preparation used RT-PCR. Data came from a NextSeq 550. Starting from the raw public reads, TCRdb applied fastp trimming at Q25, assembled clones with MiXCR and retained in-frame beta chains. Each entry is one CDR3 protein sequence, shown with its most common DNA and genes. In all, the sample holds 920,000 or so distinct CDR3 sequences, and more than 15% of those were seen once. Jointly, the top ten make up roughly 6% of the sample. The sequenced sample was blood, either unsorted or a sorted T cell fraction (not recorded which). These receptors were collected from a human donor who was either an allogeneic HSCT recipient or a stem cell or donor lymphocyte infusion donor (not recorded which). It is not recorded whose cells these are; they may come from a transplant donor.

Only a few counts were recorded for this clonotype. J is TRBJ1-2 and V is TRBV20-1; unclear D gene. CDR3 length: 12 amino acids. The germline V and J ends were trimmed by 3 bases and 8 bases, with 13 bases remaining between them. Looked up from germline, CDR1 is DFQATT and CDR2 is SNEGSKA (reference sequence). Here the CDR3 DNA reads TGCAGTGCTAGCCGGAACAACCGGGGCTACACCTTC. It is translated as CSASRNNRGYTF.

The chain couples TRBV4-3 to TRBJ1-6; D might be TRBD1 (5 bases). The CDR3 length is 13 residues. V was cut by 3 bases and J by 9 bases, with 9 bases left in between. The germline V gene encodes CDR1 LGHNA and CDR2 YSLEER. CDR3 nucleotides: TGCGCCAGCAGCCACGACACAGGTTCACCCCTCCACTTT. It encodes CASSHDTGSPLHF.

The rearrangement uses TRBV7-9 and TRBJ2-1; perhaps TRBD2 as D (6 bases). Germline loops: CDR1 SEHNR, CDR2 FQNEAQ (reference sequence). V gave up 5 bases and J gave up 8 bases, with 22 bases separating them. The CDR3 totals 16 residues. CDR3 in DNA: TGTGCCAGCAGCCGCCCTTACCGGGACTTTCATGATGAGCAGTTCTTC. It translates to CASSRPYRDFHDEQFF.

The chain employs TRBV7-9 and TRBJ1-2; perhaps TRBD1 as D (6 bases). This CDR3 is built from 16 residues. Trimming left V 3 bases short and J 4 bases short, with 18 bases between. Per germline, CDR1 SEHNR and CDR2 FQNEAQ (reference sequence). This chain's CDR3 is CASSFRGPGEGYGYTF. The CDR3 coding sequence is TGTGCCAGCAGCTTTAGAGGCCCAGGGGAAGGCTATGGCTACACCTTC.

This clonotype was observed a handful of times. The J gene is TRBJ2-7, the V gene TRBV29-1, with D maybe TRBD2 (5 bases). The CDR3 is made up of 13 amino acids. Germline loops: CDR1 SQVTM, CDR2 ANQGSEA. Deletions cut 7 bases from V and 5 bases from J, with 18 bases between. The CDR3 loop reads CSASTRTGNEQYF. The CDR3 DNA is TGCAGCGCCTCAACTAGAACCGGAAACGAGCAGTACTTC.

V gene TRBV6-5 combines with J gene TRBJ1-1; 9 bases line up with TRBD1. The CDR3 loop spans 16 amino acids. Germline-derived CDR1 and CDR2 are MNHEY and SVGAGI. V lost 2 bases, J lost 2 bases, and 6 bases stayed unmatched. The CDR3 is CASSYGGTGINTEAFF. The DNA of the CDR3 is TGTGCCAGCAGTTACGGGGGGACAGGGATAAACACTGAAGCTTTCTTT.

This clonotype was seen a few times. The rearrangement uses TRBV27 and TRBJ2-3; TRBD1 matches 12 bases. The CDR3 is 17 residues long. The germline V gene encodes CDR1 MNHEY and CDR2 SMNVEV (reference sequence). V dropped 3 bases and J dropped 3; count of bases not matched to a gene: 7. CDR3 loop: CASSFAGTGGKTDTQYF. The DNA for the CDR3 is TGTGCCAGCAGTTTCGCAGGGACAGGGGGCAAAACAGATACGCAGTATTTT.

The V and J genes are TRBV24-1 and TRBJ2-3, with 7 nucleotides matching TRBD2. The CDR3 length is 16 residues. From germline, CDR1 is KGHDR and CDR2 SFDVKD. V lost 3 bases and J lost 0; bases outside the gene matches: 5. DNA for the CDR3: TGTGCCACCAGTGATATTGCGGGGGAGAGCACAGATACGCAGTATTTT. This translates into CATSDIAGESTDTQYF.

In its sample, this clonotype was seen a few times. The chain has TRBV7-8 and TRBJ2-2, with 7 bases matching TRBD1. V lost 5 bases to trimming and J lost 7 bases; unmatched junction nucleotides: 13. CDR1 and CDR2 from the germline V gene are SGHVS and FQNEAQ. The CDR3 extends over 16 amino acids. CDR3: CASSRHRDRLNGELFF. CDR3 coding DNA: TGTGCCAGCAGCCGGCACCGGGACAGATTAAACGGGGAGCTGTTTTTT.

This clonotype was observed a few times. CDR3 sequence reads: CASTGLRGANTEAFF. CDR3 bases: TGTGCCAGCACGGGACTAAGGGGAGCGAACACTGAAGCTTTCTTT. The chain links TRBV25-1 to TRBJ1-1; weak D call: TRBD1 (5 bases). Looked up from germline, CDR1 is MGHDK and CDR2 is SYGVNS. There are 15 residues in the CDR3. The V end was cut by 7 bases, the J end by 1 base, with 16 bases between.

This clonotype was seen only a few times. The chain uses TRBV20-1 and TRBJ2-3; 9 bases are a match to TRBD2. From germline, CDR1 is DFQATT and CDR2 SNEGSKA (reference sequence). Trimming took 6 bases from V and 1 from J; bases not matched to a gene: 11. The CDR3 loop spans 16 amino acids. For the CDR3, the DNA is TGCAGTGCCCTACTCCCGCGGGGGGGACGCACAGATACGCAGTATTTT. This translates into CSALLPRGGRTDTQYF.

This clonotype was observed a few times. This CDR3 reads CSARDINGIGETQYF. The CDR3 DNA sequence: TGCAGTGCTAGAGATATCAACGGGATAGGGGAGACCCAGTACTTC. This sequence joins TRBV20-1 and TRBJ2-5, with a tentative D call TRBD2 (5 bases). The germline V gene encodes CDR1 DFQATT and CDR2 SNEGSKA (reference sequence). The CDR3 length is 15 residues. Trimming left V 0 bases short and J 5 bases short, with 16 bases between.

This sequence joins TRBV6-2 or TRBV6-3 and TRBJ2-1, with D maybe TRBD1 (5 bases). With 0 bases removed from V and 7 bases from J, the gap between germline ends came to 19 bases. Looked up from germline, CDR1 is MNHEY and CDR2 is SVGEGT. The CDR3 has 17 amino acids. This CDR3 reads CASSYSPGPSRLNEQFF. CDR3 nucleotide sequence: TGTGCCAGCAGTTACTCGCCAGGGCCCTCCCGGTTGAATGAGCAGTTCTTC.

Only a few counts were recorded for this clonotype. The rearrangement links TRBV12-3 or TRBV12-4 to TRBJ1-2; TRBD1 is a possible D gene (5 bases). The V gene lost 2 bases and the J gene lost 5 bases, with 12 bases spanning the gap. This CDR3 spans 14 amino acids. The chain's CDR3 is CASSLRDGFYGYTF. The CDR3 region has the DNA TGTGCCAGCAGTTTAAGGGACGGATTTTATGGCTACACCTTC.

The CDR3 DNA reads as TGTGCCAGCAGCCTCTACAAGAGGGTGACGAACTATGGCTACACCTTC. It specifies CASSLYKRVTNYGYTF. This chain uses TRBV3-1 with TRBJ1-2, with D unresolved. CDR1 is LGHDT, CDR2 YNNKEL, per germline (reference sequence). V was shortened by 4 bases and J by 2 bases, with 17 bases between the two germline ends. The CDR3 extends over 16 amino acids.

The V gene is TRBV5-1, the J gene TRBJ2-7; 7 bases line up with TRBD2. The CDR3 runs 16 residues. V dropped 1 base and J dropped 2; count of bases not matched to a gene: 9. Germline CDR1 reads SGHRS; CDR2 reads YFSETQ. CDR3 sequence: CASSLSTRGSPYEQYF. CDR3 coding DNA: TGCGCCAGCAGCTTGTCGACGCGCGGGAGTCCCTACGAGCAGTACTTC.

This clonotype turned up a few times. The chain uses TRBV4-3 and TRBJ2-7; unclear D gene. This CDR3 spans 15 amino acids. The V gene's germline CDR1 is LGHNA and CDR2 YSLEER. V was trimmed by 0 bases and J by 4 bases, leaving 13 bases between them. CDR3 loop: CASSQEGTEAYEQYF. The CDR3 DNA reads TGCGCCAGCAGCCAAGAAGGCACAGAGGCGTACGAGCAGTACTTC.

The chain has TRBV5-1 and TRBJ2-5; no firm D call. The CDR3 covers 15 residues. CDR1 SGHRS and CDR2 YFSETQ come from the germline V gene. Trimming left V 0 bases short and J 1 base short, with 10 bases between. The CDR3 spells CASSLEGPLQETQYF. CDR3 nucleotide sequence: TGCGCCAGCAGCTTGGAGGGCCCCCTCCAAGAGACCCAGTACTTC.

The table lists this clonotype with a few counts. The V and J genes are TRBV5-1 and TRBJ1-2, with 7 bases aligning to TRBD1. V trimming: 4 bases; J trimming: 8 bases; junction bases outside the gene matches: 11. Germline V CDR1 and CDR2: SGHRS, YFSETQ. The CDR3 length is 14 residues. The CDR3 reads CASSAQDRVRGYTF. In DNA form, the CDR3 reads TGCGCCAGCAGCGCACAAGACAGGGTGAGGGGCTACACCTTC.

The chain couples TRBV5-1 to TRBJ2-1; D is uncertain. This CDR3 has 15 residues. CDR1 and CDR2 (germline): SGHRS, YFSETQ. Trimming shortened V by 0 bases and J by 9 bases, and 16 bases separated the two germline ends. CDR3 loop: CASSLGKLVGGEQFF. The CDR3 DNA is TGCGCCAGCAGCTTGGGCAAACTCGTGGGTGGTGAGCAGTTCTTC. Combining the CDR3 with reference TRBV5-1 and TRBJ2-1 gives the whole variable domain KAGVTQTPRYLIKTRGQQVTLSCSPISGHRSVSWYQQTPGQGLQFLFEYFSETQRNKGNFPGRFSGRQFSNSRSEMNVSTLELGDSALYLCASSLGKLVGGEQFFGPGTRLTVL.

This clonotype has just a few counts. CDR3 region: CATGGGRTDTQYF. The CDR3 DNA is TGTGCCACCGGCGGCGGTCGCACAGATACGCAGTATTTT. V usage is TRBV15 and J usage is TRBJ2-3; no clear D gene. This CDR3 has 13 residues. Per the germline V gene, CDR1 is LNHNV and CDR2 is YYDKDF (reference sequence). V lost 8 bases and J 1 base, leaving 10 bases between the germline ends.

V and J are TRBV2 and TRBJ2-7, with a weak D call TRBD1 (5 bases). Germline V lookup: CDR1 SNHLY, CDR2 FYNNEI. V lost 4 bases, J lost 0 bases, and 13 bases lay in between. The CDR3 covers 15 residues. The CDR3 here is CASSGGAAVSYEQYF. The CDR3, as DNA: TGTGCCAGCAGTGGTGGGGCCGCCGTCTCCTACGAGCAGTACTTC.

The chain carries TRBV5-6 and TRBJ1-2; 10 bases match TRBD1. CDR3 length: 18 amino acids. CDR1 is SGHDT and CDR2 is YYEEEE in the germline V gene. Trimming took 4 bases from V and 0 from J; bases not matched to a gene: 12. In nucleotides, the CDR3 is TGTGCCAGCAGCCATTCAGGACAGGGGGGATACACTAACTATGGCTACACCTTC. Protein: CASSHSGQGGYTNYGYTF.